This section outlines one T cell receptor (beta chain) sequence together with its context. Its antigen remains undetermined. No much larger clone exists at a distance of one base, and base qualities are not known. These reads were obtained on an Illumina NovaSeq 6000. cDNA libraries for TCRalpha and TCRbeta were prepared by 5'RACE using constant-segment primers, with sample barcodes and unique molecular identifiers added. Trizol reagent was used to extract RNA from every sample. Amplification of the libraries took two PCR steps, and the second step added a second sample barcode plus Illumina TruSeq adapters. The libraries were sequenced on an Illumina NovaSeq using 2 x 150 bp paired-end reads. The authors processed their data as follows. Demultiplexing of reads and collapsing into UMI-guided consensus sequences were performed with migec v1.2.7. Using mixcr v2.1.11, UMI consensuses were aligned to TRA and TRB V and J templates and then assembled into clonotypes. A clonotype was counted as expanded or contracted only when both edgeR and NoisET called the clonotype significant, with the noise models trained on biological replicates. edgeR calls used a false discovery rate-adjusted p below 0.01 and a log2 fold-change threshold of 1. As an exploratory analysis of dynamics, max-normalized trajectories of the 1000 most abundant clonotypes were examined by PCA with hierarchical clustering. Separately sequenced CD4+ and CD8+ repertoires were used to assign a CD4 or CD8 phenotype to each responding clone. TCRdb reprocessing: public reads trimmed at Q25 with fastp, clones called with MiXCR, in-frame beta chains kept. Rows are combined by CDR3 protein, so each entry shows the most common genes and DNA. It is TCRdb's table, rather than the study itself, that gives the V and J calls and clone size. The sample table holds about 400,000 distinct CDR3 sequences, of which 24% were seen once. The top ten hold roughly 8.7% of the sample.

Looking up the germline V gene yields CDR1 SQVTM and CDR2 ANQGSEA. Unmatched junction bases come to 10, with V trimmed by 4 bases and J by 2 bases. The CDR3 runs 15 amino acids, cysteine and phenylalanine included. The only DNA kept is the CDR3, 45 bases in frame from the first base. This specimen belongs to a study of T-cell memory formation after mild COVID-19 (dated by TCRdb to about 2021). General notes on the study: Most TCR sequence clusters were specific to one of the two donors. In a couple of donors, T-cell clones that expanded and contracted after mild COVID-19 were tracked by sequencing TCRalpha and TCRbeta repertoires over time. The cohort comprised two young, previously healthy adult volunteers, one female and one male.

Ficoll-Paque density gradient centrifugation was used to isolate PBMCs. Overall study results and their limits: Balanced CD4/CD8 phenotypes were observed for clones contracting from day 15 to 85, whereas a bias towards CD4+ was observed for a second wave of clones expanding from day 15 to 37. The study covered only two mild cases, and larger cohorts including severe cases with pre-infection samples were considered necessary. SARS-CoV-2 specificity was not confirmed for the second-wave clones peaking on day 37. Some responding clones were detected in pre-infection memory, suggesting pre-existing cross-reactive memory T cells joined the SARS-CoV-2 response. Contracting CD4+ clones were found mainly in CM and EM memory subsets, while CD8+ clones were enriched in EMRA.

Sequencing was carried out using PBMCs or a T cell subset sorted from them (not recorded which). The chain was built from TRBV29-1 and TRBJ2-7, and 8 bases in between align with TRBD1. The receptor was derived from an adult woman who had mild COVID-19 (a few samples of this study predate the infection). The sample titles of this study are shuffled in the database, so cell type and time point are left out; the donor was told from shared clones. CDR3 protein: CSVGLPGQDAYEQYF. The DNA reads TGCAGCGTTGGGCTTCCGGGACAGGACGCCTACGAGCAGTACTTC.